This T cell receptor beta chain was sequenced for a study of T cell repertoires in cytomegalovirus infection. TCRdb reprocessed the reads with MiXCR, giving one entry per CDR3 protein. The sample carries 350,000 to 550,000 distinct CDR3 sequences, under 40% recorded once. This clonotype was seen many times. Germline values: CDR1 MGHRA, CDR2 YSYEKL. Between the trimmed V and J ends, which lost 3 bases and 3 bases, there was a span of 9 bases. The CDR3 has 13 residues. The V and J genes are TRBV4-1 and TRBJ2-7; D not resolved. The receptor was isolated from a human donor in good health (CMV status not recorded). Some clones in this sample may be carry-over from other donors' samples. Sequenced input: PBMCs. The CDR3 bases are TGCGCCAGCAGCCACCGGCAGAACTACGAGCAGTACTTC. Its translation: CASSHRQNYEQYF.